What follows describes a single TCR beta chain. The antigen is undetermined. The data were obtained in a study of cytomegalovirus exposure and HLA in healthy donors. Per the germline V gene, CDR1 is SGHRS and CDR2 is YFSETQ. Trimming shortened V by 4 bases and J by 3 bases, and 14 bases separated the two germline ends. The CDR3 has 14 residues. Study-level points and caveats: Specificity for CMV antigens was confirmed in vitro for a few of the CMV-associated chains.

Researchers ran the PCR with 60 Vbeta and 13 Jbeta primers. Data came from immunoSEQ multiplex PCR; TCRdb stores just in-frame clones and leaves some out. This table has 100,000 or so clones, around 74% appearing once. Material for sequencing was PBMCs. The clonotype was recovered from a man aged 30 to 39 in good health and CMV-seropositive. The gene calls are TRBV5-1 and TRBJ2-7; TRBD2 might be the D (6 bases). DNA of the CDR3: TGCGCCAGCAGCCCCTCGGACGGGGGCTACGAGCAGTACTTC. Encoded protein: CASSPSDGGYEQYF.